The next 28 T cell receptor beta chains were all read from a single sample in a study of technical replicates of blood from several donors. Method: immunoSEQ multiplex PCR; TCRdb's copy keeps in-frame clones and lacks some. Of tens of thousands of clones in the sample, more than 70% were seen once. Input material: PBMCs. The receptors here all came from a human donor in good health. Some clones in this sample may be carry-over from other donors' samples.

The V and J genes are TRBV5-4 and TRBJ2-6; D is unresolved. Trimming left V 0 bases short and J 4 bases short, with 2 bases between. The CDR3 extends over 13 amino acids. The V gene's germline CDR1 is SGHNT and CDR2 YYREEE (reference sequence). The DNA for the CDR3 is TGTGCCAGCAGCTTGGCGGGGGCCAACGTCCTGACTTTC. This codes for CASSLAGANVLTF.

This clone was counted a few times. Here the CDR3 reads CSVGGTITGELFF. CDR3 coding DNA: TGCAGCGTTGGCGGGACCATCACCGGGGAGCTGTTTTTT. The V and J genes are TRBV29-1 and TRBJ2-2; D may be TRBD2 (6 bases). CDR3 length: 13 residues. Germline V gene sequence: CDR1 SQVTM, CDR2 ANQGSEA. V gave up 4 bases and J gave up 4 bases, with 10 bases separating them.

This chain links TRBV9 with TRBJ2-1, with 10 positions matching TRBD2. With V trimmed by 4 bases and J by 11 bases, 6 bases remained unmatched. The V gene's germline CDR1 is SGDLS and CDR2 YYNGEE. The CDR3 has 13 residues. CDR3: CASSPTSGAKQFF. The CDR3 DNA reads TGTGCCAGCAGCCCCACTAGCGGGGCCAAGCAGTTCTTC.

This chain connects TRBV29-1 to TRBJ1-2, with 7 bases identical to TRBD1. The CDR3 has 14 residues. Per the germline V gene, CDR1 is SQVTM and CDR2 is ANQGSEA. The junction had 6 bases not matched to a gene; V was cut back by 2 bases and J by 3 bases. CDR3 in amino acids: CSVERQGRHYGYTF. DNA of the CDR3: TGCAGCGTTGAACGACAGGGTAGGCACTATGGCTACACCTTC.

This chain links TRBV7-8 with TRBJ2-7; maybe TRBD1 (5 bases). Germline V gene data show CDR1 as SGHVS and CDR2 as FQNEAQ. V was pared by 2 bases and J by 0 bases, with 8 bases between. The CDR3 loop spans 14 amino acids. The CDR3 DNA follows: TGTGCCAGCAGCTTACTCCAGGGCTCCTACGAGCAGTACTTC. Amino acids: CASSLLQGSYEQYF. Using reference TRBV7-8 and TRBJ2-7 for the parts outside the CDR3, the full variable domain is GAGVSQSPRYKVAKRGQDVALRCDPISGHVSLFWYQQALGQGPEFLTYFQNEAQLDKSGLPSDRFFAERPEGSVSTLKIQRTQQEDSAVYLCASSLLQGSYEQYFGPGTRLTVT.

The chain joins TRBV2 to TRBJ2-5; 8 positions agree with TRBD1. Germline assignment: CDR1 SNHLY and CDR2 FYNNEI. Trimming removed 5 bases from V and 2 bases from J; junction bases left unmatched: 7. The CDR3 contains 15 residues. The CDR3, as DNA: TGTGCCAGCAGTCAGCAGGGGGCGCCACAAGAGACCCAGTACTTC. This codes for CASSQQGAPQETQYF. Based on the CDR3 plus reference TRBV2 and TRBJ2-5, the full variable domain is EPEVTQTPSHQVTQMGQEVILRCVPISNHLYFYWYRQILGQKVEFLVSFYNNEISEKSEIFDDQFSVERPDGSNFTLKIRSTKLEDSAMYFCASSQQGAPQETQYFGPGTRLLVL.

This chain joins TRBV5-1 and TRBJ1-4; TRBD1 aligns across 7 bases. The length of the CDR3 is 14 residues. CDR1 SGHRS and CDR2 YFSETQ come from the germline V gene. V trimming: 1 base; J trimming: 7 bases; junction bases outside the gene matches: 4. The CDR3 here is CASSLNRGGEKLFF. DNA for the CDR3: TGCGCCAGCAGCTTGAACAGGGGAGGTGAAAAACTGTTTTTT.

This clone was picked up a small number of times. This chain connects TRBV9 to TRBJ1-2; D is perhaps TRBD1 (5 bases). Germline values: CDR1 SGDLS, CDR2 YYNGEE. The CDR3 sequence is 15 residues long. V lost 4 bases to trimming and J lost 4 bases, with 17 bases between them. CDR3 sequence (DNA): TGTGCCAGCAGCACCCTAACGACAGTCGCCTATGGCTACACCTTC. It is translated as CASSTLTTVAYGYTF.

The V and J genes are TRBV10-3 and TRBJ1-5, with D uncertain. Trimming removed 0 bases from V and 4 bases from J, with 10 bases in between. Germline V CDR1 and CDR2: ENHRY, SYGVKD. The CDR3 spans 15 residues. CDR3: CAISESVGRNQPQHF. CDR3 DNA sequence: TGTGCCATCAGTGAGTCGGTGGGCAGGAATCAGCCCCAGCATTTT.

The chain is built from TRBV4-2 and TRBJ2-7, with a tentative D call TRBD1 (5 bases). This CDR3 is 14 amino acids long. Germline-derived CDR1 and CDR2 are LGHNA and YNFKEQ. With 0 bases removed from V and 2 bases from J, the gap between germline ends came to 8 bases. CDR3 in amino acids: CASSQDQGTYEQYF. In DNA form, the CDR3 reads TGTGCCAGCAGCCAAGACCAGGGTACCTACGAGCAGTACTTC.

J is TRBJ2-1 and V is TRBV21-1; the table's D call, TRBD1, was not checked against the DNA. TRBV21-1 is a pseudogene locus. This CDR3 has 15 residues. The chain's CDR3 is CASSKVKGPPLWQFF. Here the CDR3 DNA reads TGTGCCAGCAGCAAAGTTAAGGGGCCTCCCTTATGGCAGTTCTTC.

The V gene is TRBV7-2, the J gene TRBJ2-4, with TRBD2 as a possible D gene (6 bases). V gave up 1 base and J gave up 9 bases, with 13 bases separating them. Germline CDR1 is SGHTA and CDR2 is FQGNSA. The CDR3 is 14 residues long. CDR3 region: CASSLVRDGGIQYF. The DNA for the CDR3 is TGTGCCAGCAGCTTAGTCAGGGACGGGGGCATTCAGTACTTC.

The rearrangement joins TRBV18 to TRBJ2-7, with a weak D call TRBD1 (6 bases). The CDR3 is 15 residues long. Germline lookup yields CDR1 KGHSH and CDR2 LQKENI. Trimming took 3 bases from V and 7 from J, leaving 19 bases between them. The CDR3 sequence: CASSPPDRPTGEQYF. In DNA, the CDR3 is TGTGCCAGCTCACCCCCGGACAGACCTACGGGTGAGCAGTACTTC.

V usage is TRBV6-5 and J usage is TRBJ2-3; TRBD1 matches at 7 bases. The CDR3 spans 14 residues. Germline-derived CDR1 and CDR2 are MNHEY and SVGAGI. V was pared by 0 bases and J by 6 bases, with 3 bases of the junction left unmatched. CDR3 amino acids: CASSYSRDSDTQYF. The CDR3 DNA sequence: TGTGCCAGCAGTTACTCCCGGGACAGCGATACGCAGTATTTT.

Only a few counts were recorded for this clone. The CDR3 nucleotides are TGTGCCAGCAGCCAAGCGGGACAGGGGCTCTCTGGGGCCAACGTCCTGACTTTC. This gives the protein CASSQAGQGLSGANVLTF. V gene TRBV4-2 combines with J gene TRBJ2-6; 10 bases are shared with TRBD1. Germline V gene data show CDR1 as LGHNA and CDR2 as YNFKEQ. J was trimmed by 0 bases and V by 1 base; bases with no gene match: 3. The CDR3 loop spans 18 amino acids.

The V call is TRBV10-3, the J call TRBJ2-1; TRBD1 aligns across 8 bases. After removal of 2 bases from V and 6 bases from J, the junction contained 12 bases not matched to a gene. The CDR3 totals 17 residues. Germline CDR1 is ENHRY and CDR2 is SYGVKD. The CDR3 nucleotides are TGTGCCATCAGTGAGGCGATAATGAACAGGGGGGCCAATGAGCAGTTCTTC. Its translation is CAISEAIMNRGANEQFF.

The rearrangement uses TRBV4-3 and TRBJ2-7, with D possibly TRBD2 on 5 matching bases. CDR1 and CDR2 (germline): LGHNA, YSLEER. The V gene lost 4 bases and the J gene lost 0 bases, with 16 bases spanning the gap. The CDR3 runs to 16 residues. CDR3 region: CASSPSTVLASYEQYF. The CDR3, as DNA: TGCGCCAGCAGCCCTTCGACGGTCCTAGCCTCCTACGAGCAGTACTTC.

V gene TRBV6-6 combines with J gene TRBJ1-1, with 7 bases lining up with TRBD1. V lost 10 bases, J lost 4 bases, and 12 bases stayed unmatched. From germline, CDR1 is MNHNY and CDR2 SVGAGI (reference sequence). This CDR3 is 14 amino acids long. The CDR3 DNA follows: TGTGCCATAACATCGGGGACAGTCGTCACTGAAGCTTTCTTT. It is translated as CAITSGTVVTEAFF.

This chain joins TRBV5-1 and TRBJ2-1; 8 bases map to TRBD1. The length of the CDR3 is 18 residues. With V trimmed by 5 bases and J by 6 bases, 19 bases remained unmatched. The germline V gene encodes CDR1 SGHRS and CDR2 YFSETQ. CDR3 DNA sequence: TGCGCCAGCAGGGCAGGGGGCGTACGGCGGGAATTCTTCAATGAGCAGTTCTTC. Translation: CASRAGGVRREFFNEQFF. Using reference TRBV5-1 and TRBJ2-1 for the parts outside the CDR3, the full variable domain is KAGVTQTPRYLIKTRGQQVTLSCSPISGHRSVSWYQQTPGQGLQFLFEYFSETQRNKGNFPGRFSGRQFSNSRSEMNVSTLELGDSALYLCASRAGGVRREFFNEQFFGPGTRLTVL.

The rearrangement joins TRBV5-6 to TRBJ2-3; 11 positions match TRBD2. Germline loops: CDR1 SGHDT, CDR2 YYEEEE. With 5 bases clipped from V and 1 base from J, the junction kept 9 bases outside the gene matches. The CDR3 has 17 residues. In DNA form, the CDR3 reads TGTGCCAGCAGGGGGACTAGCGGCCGCCCTGGCACAGATACGCAGTATTTT. Translation: CASRGTSGRPGTDTQYF.

The chain joins TRBV29-1 to TRBJ2-5, with TRBD2 matching over 8 bases. J lost 4 bases, V lost 2 bases, and 6 bases had no gene match. From germline, CDR1 is SQVTM and CDR2 ANQGSEA. CDR3 size: 14 residues. As DNA, the CDR3 is TGCAGCGTTGAAAACCCCCGGGGGGGAGAGACCCAGTACTTC. Amino acids: CSVENPRGGETQYF.

This clone was found a few times. The chain uses TRBV2 and TRBJ1-2; 10 nucleotides agree with TRBD1. The length of the CDR3 is 15 residues. Germline-derived CDR1 and CDR2 are SNHLY and FYNNEI. Germline trimming cut 4 bases from V and 5 bases from J; bases unmatched to any gene: 7. CDR3 loop: CASSGGTGATYGYTF. CDR3 DNA: TGTGCCAGCAGTGGCGGGACAGGGGCAACATATGGCTACACCTTC.

This clone was detected once. The CDR3 region is CSAGAGVGTGELFF. Here the CDR3 DNA reads TGCAGCGCTGGGGCGGGAGTGGGCACCGGGGAGCTGTTTTTT. The chain has TRBV29-1 and TRBJ2-2, with 7 positions matching TRBD2. CDR1 SQVTM and CDR2 ANQGSEA come from the germline V gene. The J segment lost 4 bases and the V segment lost 7 bases, leaving 9 bases of the junction unmatched. The CDR3 has 14 residues.

This rearrangement joins TRBV7-2 to TRBJ2-7; perhaps TRBD1 as D (6 bases). Deletions cut 11 bases from V and 6 bases from J, with 20 bases between. The CDR3 is 13 residues long. Germline CDR1 reads SGHTA; CDR2 reads FQGNSA. The CDR3 DNA reads as TGTGCCGTAAGGGTGGGAGCCAGGGGCGAGCAGTACTTC. Its translation: CAVRVGARGEQYF.

The V and J genes are TRBV29-1 and TRBJ1-1; 9 bases align to TRBD1. Trimming at V came to 4 bases and at J to 4 bases, leaving 4 bases not matched to a gene. The CDR3 totals 13 residues. Per germline, CDR1 SQVTM and CDR2 ANQGSEA. CDR3 protein: CSVGQGEGTEAFF. The CDR3, as DNA: TGCAGCGTTGGACAGGGGGAAGGCACTGAAGCTTTCTTT.

The J gene is TRBJ2-5, the V gene TRBV2; perhaps TRBD2 as D (6 bases). This CDR3 is built from 14 residues. V was pared by 6 bases and J by 1 base, with 12 bases between. Germline values: CDR1 SNHLY, CDR2 FYNNEI. The CDR3 nucleotides read TGTGCCAGCAGCGCCCAGGGAGGCCAAGAGACCCAGTACTTC. Translated: CASSAQGGQETQYF.

V and J are TRBV5-1 and TRBJ2-7, with 7 bases lining up with TRBD1. Germline CDR1 and CDR2: SGHRS and YFSETQ. Germline trimming cut 0 bases from V and 4 bases from J; bases unmatched to any gene: 4. The CDR3 covers 14 residues. CDR3: CASSLGQGKYEQYF. The DNA of the CDR3 is TGCGCCAGCAGCTTGGGACAGGGAAAGTACGAGCAGTACTTC.

In DNA, the CDR3 is TGTGCCAGCAGCCGATCCTCGGACAGCTACGAGCAGTACTTC. Translation: CASSRSSDSYEQYF. The rearrangement joins TRBV6-4 to TRBJ2-7; D may be TRBD1 (6 bases). This CDR3 contains 14 residues. Germline CDR1 reads MRHNA; CDR2 reads SNTAGT. Trimming cost V 6 bases and J 3 bases, with 15 bases left between them.